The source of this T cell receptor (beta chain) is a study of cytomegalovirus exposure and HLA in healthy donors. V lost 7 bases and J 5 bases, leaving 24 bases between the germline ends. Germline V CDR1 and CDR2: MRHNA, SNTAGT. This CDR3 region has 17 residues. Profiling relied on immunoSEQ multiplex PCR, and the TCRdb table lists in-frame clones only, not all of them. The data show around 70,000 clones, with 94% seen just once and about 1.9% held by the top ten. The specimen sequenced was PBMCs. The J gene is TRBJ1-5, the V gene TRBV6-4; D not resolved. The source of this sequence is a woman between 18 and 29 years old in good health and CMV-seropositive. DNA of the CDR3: TGTGCCAGCATTATACCGGGTGTGGGTTTCGACCATCAGCCCCAGCATTTT. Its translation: CASIIPGVGFDHQPQHF.